This T cell receptor (beta chain) originates from a study of Ad26.COV2.S vaccination and SARS-CoV-2 variants. Whole-study results and caveats: Responses of T cells in total may have been underestimated by the TCR breadth and depth analyses. Relative to placebo recipients, vaccine recipients exhibited elevated spike-specific TCR breadth. Placebo and vaccine recipients had non-spike TCR breadth that was similar. Breadth, reportedly substantial, characterized the spike-specific CD8+ and CD4+ T cell responses after vaccination.

Libraries were prepared by immunoSEQ multiplex PCR; TCRdb keeps only in-frame clonotypes and omits some of them. In the table there are about 350,000 clones, around 92% of which are singletons. As regards this clone: As yet, its antigen is unknown.

There are 11 residues in the CDR3. Germline-derived CDR1 and CDR2 are SGHRS and YFSETQ. With 9 bases removed from V and 4 bases from J, the gap between germline ends came to 8 bases. The sequencing here drew on peripheral blood, taken after recovery from COVID-19. This chain joins TRBV5-1 and TRBJ2-1, with D tentatively TRBD1 (5 bases). The clonotype originates from a human donor who had recovered from COVID-19. The CDR3 sequence: CATTVYNEQFF. In DNA, the CDR3 is TGCGCCACGACAGTGTACAATGAGCAGTTCTTC. The entire variable domain, with the rest obtained from reference TRBV5-1 and TRBJ2-1, is as follows: KAGVTQTPRYLIKTRGQQVTLSCSPISGHRSVSWYQQTPGQGLQFLFEYFSETQRNKGNFPGRFSGRQFSNSRSEMNVSTLELGDSALYLCATTVYNEQFFGPGTRLTVL.